This TCR beta chain was obtained from a study of neurological immune-mediated disorders. This clonotype was seen ten or more times. Germline V CDR1 and CDR2: MNHEY, SVGEGT. With 5 bases removed from V and 5 bases from J, the gap between germline ends came to 19 bases. The CDR3 is 16 amino acids. TCRdb called the 5' RACE reads again in MiXCR, with one record for every CDR3 protein. The table shows just over 95,000 distinct CDR3 sequences, with 3% to 4% occurring only once. The unsorted libraries had their origin in 2 million PBMCs stored at -80 C. Sequenced: PBMCs. The rearrangement links TRBV6-2 or TRBV6-3 to TRBJ2-1; D is possibly TRBD2 (7 bases). The TCR sequence derives from a young woman with multiple sclerosis. The CDR3 loop reads CASSLRDYRENNEQFF. In DNA form, the CDR3 reads TGTGCCAGCAGTCTAAGGGACTACAGGGAGAACAATGAGCAGTTCTTC.